This T cell receptor beta chain was recorded in a study of blood T cell repertoires in COVID-19. Authors' analysis steps: Reference gene primer amplification gave nucleated cell count estimates. Profiling relied on immunoSEQ multiplex PCR, and the TCRdb table lists in-frame clones only, not all of them. V and J calls and clone size are as listed in that table; D and trimming were resolved from the DNA. The data contain some 150,000 clones, approximately 90% of them singletons. The ends were cut back, 4 bases at V and 0 bases at J, with 16 bases in the middle. There are 17 residues in the CDR3. Germline values: CDR1 SGHRS, CDR2 YFSETQ.

What was sequenced was peripheral blood. This receptor was obtained from a woman in her thirties or forties with acute or convalescent COVID-19. The chain carries TRBV5-1 and TRBJ2-2; weak D call: TRBD1 (6 bases). In DNA form, the CDR3 reads TGCGCCAGCAGCACAACTTCCGGGACAACGAACACCGGGGAGCTGTTTTTT. As protein: CASSTTSGTTNTGELFF.